The 32 T cell receptor beta chains below were found in one sample sequenced in a study of regulatory T cells in long-lasting Graves disease. Construction of the TCR beta libraries employed iRepertoire HTBI primers in conjunction with Arm-PCR of CDR3 regions. TCRdb re-analysed the multiplex PCR reads in MiXCR, keeping a single row per CDR3 protein. The sample includes roughly 400,000 distinct CDR3 sequences, less than 20% seen only once; the top ten take roughly 23%. Regarding time point: newly diagnosed GD, antithyroid drugs for less than 3 months. RNA isolated from PBMCs was used to make the TCR library. This same sample was also part of a study on T cells in Graves' hyperthyroidism and ophthalmopathy.

Sequenced material: peripheral blood mononuclear cells (PBMCs), taken at new diagnosis, from a patient treated with antithyroid drugs. The source of these receptors is a woman younger than 30 with Graves disease.

This clonotype was seen ten or more times. The chain carries TRBV7-9 and TRBJ2-7; D might be TRBD2 (10 bases). V dropped 5 bases and J dropped 3 bases, with 23 bases sitting between them. Germline loops: CDR1 SEHNR, CDR2 FQNEAQ (reference sequence). This CDR3 spans 17 amino acids. The CDR3 sequence: CASSHGQGWTSGYEQYF. CDR3 DNA sequence: TGTGCCAGCAGCCACGGACAGGGGTGGACTAGCGGCTACGAGCAGTACTTC.

This chain uses TRBV12-3 or TRBV12-4 with TRBJ2-3; D is unresolved. This CDR3 contains 14 residues. Trimming removed 6 bases from V and 4 bases from J, with 14 bases in between. As DNA, the CDR3 is TGTGCCAGCAGCCCAGGAAGGGATGCAGATACGCAGTATTTT. Translation: CASSPGRDADTQYF.

This clonotype was found many times. This chain links TRBV7-9 with TRBJ2-2; TRBD1 aligns across 9 bases. The V gene end was trimmed by 5 bases and the J gene end by 4 bases; junction bases not matched to a gene: 8. Germline CDR1 reads SEHNR; CDR2 reads FQNEAQ (reference sequence). The CDR3 runs 16 residues. The CDR3 sequence is CASSENRGLVTGELFF. CDR3 in DNA: TGTGCCAGCAGCGAGAACAGGGGGCTGGTCACCGGGGAGCTGTTTTTT.

This clonotype was detected a few times. The chain joins TRBV12-3 or TRBV12-4 to TRBJ2-1; tentative D call: TRBD2 (5 bases). This CDR3 contains 12 residues. Trimming stripped 8 bases from V and 4 bases from J, with 9 bases between. The CDR3 sequence is CASEGVYNEQFF. The DNA for the CDR3 is TGTGCCAGCGAGGGTGTATACAATGAGCAGTTCTTC.

The chain couples TRBV6-2 or TRBV6-3 to TRBJ2-2; TRBD2 matches 14 bases. The CDR3 contains 18 residues. Germline-derived CDR1 and CDR2 are MNHEY and SVGEGT. The V segment lost 0 bases and the J segment 2 bases; nucleotides outside the gene matches: 2. CDR3 nucleotide sequence: TGTGCCAGCAGTTACTCGGGACTAGCGGGAGCAAACACCGGGGAGCTGTTTTTT. It yields the protein CASSYSGLAGANTGELFF.

This clonotype was picked up one time. Just one base apart from a much larger clone, this may be a read error. The chain recombines TRBV12-3 or TRBV12-4 with TRBJ2-1; 13 bases are a match to TRBD2. This CDR3 contains 18 residues. With V trimmed by 4 bases and J by 6 bases, 12 bases remained unmatched. CDR3 in DNA: TGTGCCAGCAGTTCGGGACTAGCGGGGCTGGGCCTTACCAATGAGCAGTTCTTC. Amino acid sequence: CASSSGLAGLGLTNEQFF.

The sample holds one count of this clonotype. The CDR3 reads CASSQVAGAGETQYF. The CDR3 coding sequence is TGTGCCAGCAGCCAAGTAGCGGGAGCAGGGGAGACCCAGTACTTC. J is TRBJ2-5 and V is TRBV3-1, with TRBD2 matching over 9 bases. Germline V CDR1 and CDR2: LGHDT, YNNKEL (reference sequence). With 1 base clipped from V and 5 bases from J, the junction kept 5 bases outside the gene matches. This CDR3 region has 15 residues.

This clonotype showed up just a few times. The V call is TRBV20-1, the J call TRBJ2-7; TRBD2 might be the D (7 bases). The CDR3 extends over 13 amino acids. The germline gives CDR1 DFQATT, CDR2 SNEGSKA (reference sequence). V was pared by 0 bases and J by 10 bases, with 16 bases between. The CDR3 DNA follows: TGCAGTGCTAGAGATCCTTTCCGGGGGGCCCAGTACTTC. It is translated as CSARDPFRGAQYF.

This clonotype was seen many times. The rearrangement uses TRBV5-1 and TRBJ1-5; no firm D call. Per the germline V gene, CDR1 is SGHRS and CDR2 is YFSETQ. Trimming stripped 4 bases from V and 4 bases from J, with 12 bases between. The CDR3 has 14 residues. The CDR3 bases are TGCGCCAGCAGCCCCGGGCCGATAAATCAGCCCCAGCATTTT. Its protein product is CASSPGPINQPQHF. The full variable domain, rest sourced from reference TRBV5-1 and TRBJ1-5, is KAGVTQTPRYLIKTRGQQVTLSCSPISGHRSVSWYQQTPGQGLQFLFEYFSETQRNKGNFPGRFSGRQFSNSRSEMNVSTLELGDSALYLCASSPGPINQPQHFGDGTRLSIL.

In this sample, this clonotype turned up a few times. The chain is built from TRBV7-2 and TRBJ2-3; 10 bases agree with TRBD2. The CDR3 runs to 19 residues. Trimming removed 6 bases from V and 2 bases from J; junction bases left unmatched: 17. The germline V gene has CDR1 SGHTA and CDR2 FQGNSA. The CDR3 reads CASRRDPIPLAGVTDTQYF. The CDR3 DNA reads as TGTGCCAGCAGGCGAGACCCGATTCCTCTAGCGGGAGTCACAGATACGCAGTATTTT.

V is TRBV20-1 and J is TRBJ1-6; D gene unclear. The CDR3 extends over 16 amino acids. Trimming shortened V by 6 bases and J by 5 bases, and 20 bases separated the two germline ends. Germline-derived CDR1 and CDR2 are DFQATT and SNEGSKA (reference sequence). In DNA, the CDR3 is TGCAGTGCGAGTGACCCGGTACAGAGTGATAATTCACCCCTCCACTTT. This translates into CSASDPVQSDNSPLHF.

Concerning this clonotype itself: With a far larger clone one base away, a read error is the likely cause. J is TRBJ2-5 and V is TRBV20-1, with unresolved D. The CDR3 covers 14 residues. CDR1 and CDR2 from the germline V gene are DFQATT and SNEGSKA (reference sequence). The CDR3 nucleotides read TGCAGTGCTAGAGATAGAAGGGCCTACAATGAGCAGGTCTTC. Encoded protein: CSARDRRAYNEQVF.

This sequence joins TRBV2 and TRBJ2-4; the match to TRBD2 covers 14 bases. The V segment lost 6 bases and the J segment 3 bases; nucleotides outside the gene matches: 7. The CDR3 covers 17 residues. CDR1 is SNHLY and CDR2 is FYNNEI in the germline V gene. CDR3 nucleotide sequence: TGTGCCAGCAGAGAGACTAGCGGGAGGGTTGGCAAAAACATTCAGTACTTC. It encodes CASRETSGRVGKNIQYF. The variable domain in full, completed from reference TRBV2 and TRBJ2-4, reads EPEVTQTPSHQVTQMGQEVILRCVPISNHLYFYWYRQILGQKVEFLVSFYNNEISEKSEIFDDQFSVERPDGSNFTLKIRSTKLEDSAMYFCASRETSGRVGKNIQYFGAGTRLSVL.

This clonotype came up many times. The chain uses TRBV6-1 and TRBJ1-3; D gene unclear. Germline V gives CDR1 MNHNS, CDR2 SASEGT. V was trimmed by 5 bases and J by 0 bases, leaving 11 bases between them. CDR3 length: 15 residues. In DNA form, the CDR3 reads TGTGCCAGCAGTCAAATCCCTGACTCTGGAAACACCATATATTTT. It encodes CASSQIPDSGNTIYF.

The chain has TRBV28 and TRBJ2-3, with 8 nucleotides matching TRBD1. The ends lost 5 bases at V and 1 base at J; junction bases unmatched: 5. CDR1 MDHEN and CDR2 SYDVKM come from the germline V gene. The CDR3 length is 15 residues. CDR3 loop: CASSPQGQGTDTQYF. The CDR3 bases are TGTGCCAGCAGTCCCCAGGGACAGGGCACAGATACGCAGTATTTT.

This clonotype was picked up many times. This sequence joins TRBV6-1 and TRBJ2-1; no clear D. Germline-derived CDR1 and CDR2 are MNHNS and SASEGT. Trimming removed 5 bases from V and 6 bases from J, with 14 bases in between. CDR3 size: 14 residues. The CDR3 region is CASSTVLSPNEQFF. The CDR3 DNA is TGTGCCAGCAGTACTGTACTATCCCCCAATGAGCAGTTCTTC.

This clonotype came up many times. This rearrangement joins TRBV7-9 to TRBJ2-3; 11 bases line up with TRBD2. V was pared by 4 bases and J by 6 bases, with 6 bases of the junction left unmatched. The CDR3 runs to 15 residues. CDR1 and CDR2 (germline): SEHNR, FQNEAQ (reference sequence). The CDR3 loop reads CASSSTSGRVDTQYF. In DNA form, the CDR3 reads TGTGCCAGCAGCTCTACTAGCGGGAGAGTGGATACGCAGTATTTT.

This clonotype was seen at least ten times. This sequence joins TRBV7-2 and TRBJ2-7; the D call may be TRBD1 or TRBD2 (5 bases each). Germline CDR1 reads SGHTA; CDR2 reads FQGNSA. The CDR3 is 15 amino acids. The V end was cut by 5 bases, the J end by 7 bases, with 21 bases between. The CDR3: CASSPGWDRPREQYF. The CDR3 bases are TGTGCCAGCAGCCCAGGGTGGGACCGGCCGAGGGAGCAGTACTTC. The complete variable domain, with remaining parts taken from reference TRBV7-2 and TRBJ2-7, reads GAGVSQSPSNKVTEKGKDVELRCDPISGHTALYWYRQSLGQGLEFLIYFQGNSAPDKSGLPSDRFSAERTGGSVSTLTIQRTQQEDSAVYLCASSPGWDRPREQYFGPGTRLTVT.

The chain uses TRBV5-1 and TRBJ2-4, with 14 bases fitting TRBD2. Germline CDR1 reads SGHRS; CDR2 reads YFSETQ. The CDR3 extends over 18 amino acids. J was trimmed by 0 bases and V by 3 bases; bases with no gene match: 5. CDR3 amino acids: CASSYRLAGGGAKNIQYF. The CDR3 nucleotides read TGCGCCAGCAGCTATCGACTAGCGGGAGGGGGAGCCAAAAACATTCAGTACTTC.

This sequence joins TRBV6-2 or TRBV6-3 and TRBJ2-5; tentatively, D is TRBD2 (6 bases). CDR1 and CDR2 (germline): MNHEY, SVGEGT. CDR3 length equals 15 residues. The V end was cut by 0 bases, the J end by 5 bases, with 13 bases between. The CDR3 nucleotides are TGTGCCAGCAGTTACTCTGGCGGGACGGGGGAGACCCAGTACTTC. This codes for CASSYSGGTGETQYF.

This clonotype has just a few counts. This chain uses TRBV28 with TRBJ2-1; D not certain. The V end was cut by 3 bases, the J end by 5 bases, with 20 bases between. The CDR3 has 17 residues. In germline, CDR1 is MDHEN, CDR2 SYDVKM. The CDR3 sequence is CASSFLGPRSSHNEQFF. In DNA form, the CDR3 reads TGTGCCAGCAGTTTTCTCGGGCCCAGATCGTCCCACAATGAGCAGTTCTTC.

Ten or more counts support this clonotype. This sequence joins TRBV20-1 and TRBJ2-1, with 14 nucleotides matching TRBD2. The CDR3 consists of 15 residues. V shed 4 bases, J shed 10 bases, and the junction held 9 bases outside the gene matches. The germline V gene has CDR1 DFQATT and CDR2 SNEGSKA (reference sequence). The CDR3 nucleotides read TGCAGTGCTAAAAGACTAGCGGGAGGGCCAGGGGAGCAGTTCTTC. Translated, it gives CSAKRLAGGPGEQFF.

The chain has TRBV7-8 and TRBJ2-7; D gene unclear. This CDR3 spans 15 amino acids. Trimming removed 5 bases at V and 5 bases at J, with 19 bases between. In germline, CDR1 is SGHVS, CDR2 FQNEAQ. In DNA form, the CDR3 reads TGTGCCAGCAGCCGAAATCCGGACGGTGGGCACGAGCAGTACTTC. This translates into CASSRNPDGGHEQYF.

This clonotype was counted a few times. The genes are TRBV7-9 and TRBJ1-2; weak D call: TRBD1 (6 bases). This CDR3 contains 15 residues. Germline CDR1 is SEHNR and CDR2 is FQNEAQ (reference sequence). The DNA for the CDR3 is TGTGTTACTTCGCTACAGGGAGGTCCTAACTATGGCTACACCTTC. It translates to CVTSLQGGPNYGYTF.

Ten or more counts support this clonotype. The chain is built from TRBV20-1 and TRBJ2-7; D may match TRBD1 or TRBD2 (5 bases each). Germline-derived CDR1 and CDR2 are DFQATT and SNEGSKA (reference sequence). The CDR3 consists of 14 residues. Trimming left V 4 bases short and J 5 bases short, with 18 bases between. CDR3 bases: TGCAGTGCTAACCCGGGACCCCAAGTCGACGAGCAGTACTTC. Translating gives CSANPGPQVDEQYF.

This clonotype was observed at least ten times. The chain couples TRBV28 to TRBJ1-6, with 9 nucleotides matching TRBD1. The CDR3 contains 15 residues. The V segment lost 3 bases and the J segment 10 bases; nucleotides outside the gene matches: 7. The germline V gene has CDR1 MDHEN and CDR2 SYDVKM. In DNA form, the CDR3 reads TGTGCCAGCAGTTTTTGGGACAGGGAGGACTCACCCCTCCACTTT. Translated: CASSFWDREDSPLHF.

This clonotype was seen repeatedly, ten times or more. The chain joins TRBV7-2 to TRBJ2-3; TRBD1 or TRBD2 may be the D gene (5 bases each). This CDR3 comprises 13 residues. Germline lookup yields CDR1 SGHTA and CDR2 FQGNSA. V shed 5 bases and J shed 4 bases, with 10 bases lying between them. CDR3 protein: CASSRGEPDTQYF. CDR3 bases: TGTGCCAGCAGCCGAGGGGAACCAGATACGCAGTATTTT.

This clonotype was seen ten or more times. This chain links TRBV5-5 with TRBJ1-5; 8 bases line up with TRBD1. The germline CDR1 and CDR2 sequences are SGHKS and YYEKEE (reference sequence). This CDR3 region has 16 residues. Trimming cost V 0 bases and J 0 bases; bases outside gene matches: 2. The CDR3 loop reads CASSLAGGFSNQPQHF. In DNA form, the CDR3 reads TGTGCCAGCAGCTTGGCAGGGGGCTTTAGCAATCAGCCCCAGCATTTT. The full variable domain, its missing parts supplied by reference TRBV5-5 and TRBJ1-5, is DAGVTQSPTHLIKTRGQQVTLRCSPISGHKSVSWYQQVLGQGPQFIFQYYEKEERGRGNFPDRFSARQFPNYSSELNVNALLLGDSALYLCASSLAGGFSNQPQHFGDGTRLSIL.

The sample holds many counts of this clonotype. The V and J genes are TRBV28 and TRBJ2-3; D gene ambiguous. Gene TRBJ2-5 matches the end of the DNA better, so the J call may be wrong. Germline CDR1 reads MDHEN; CDR2 reads SYDVKM. This CDR3 has 11 amino acids. CDR3 coding DNA: TGTGCCAGCAGAATCATGAAGACCCAGTACTTC. Translating it yields CASRIMKTQYF.

V and J are TRBV20-1 and TRBJ2-1; 7 nucleotides match TRBD1. Looked up from germline, CDR1 is DFQATT and CDR2 is SNEGSKA (reference sequence). The CDR3 is 14 amino acids. V trimming: 7 bases; J trimming: 6 bases; junction bases outside the gene matches: 12. The CDR3 protein is CSGRDSLTFNEQFF. CDR3 nucleotide sequence: TGCAGTGGTCGGGACAGCCTCACTTTCAATGAGCAGTTCTTC.

V and J are TRBV7-8 and TRBJ2-1; 7 bases align to TRBD2. With V trimmed by 5 bases and J by 7 bases, 11 bases remained unmatched. CDR3 length: 15 residues. The germline V gene has CDR1 SGHVS and CDR2 FQNEAQ. The CDR3 region is CASSPLAGVFNEQFF. The CDR3 DNA reads as TGTGCCAGCAGCCCCCTTGCGGGAGTATTTAATGAGCAGTTCTTC.

In this sample, this clonotype turned up many times. The CDR3 region is CASSVLINSPLHF. The CDR3 nucleotides are TGTGCCAGCAGTGTGCTGATAAATTCACCCCTCCACTTT. The V call is TRBV6-2 or TRBV6-3, the J call TRBJ1-6, with D uncertain. There are 13 residues in the CDR3. V was cut by 5 bases and J by 7 bases, with 9 bases left in between. Germline CDR1 and CDR2: MNHEY and SVGEGT.